This T cell receptor (beta chain) stems from a study of cytomegalovirus exposure and HLA in healthy donors. Study outcomes and limitations: TRBV6-2, TRBV6-3 and some other V segments were excluded as indistinguishable. Segments of the TCR beta V type were, in most cases, productive about 90% or about 30% of the time in an earlier analysis. Reportedly, a later analysis found an Asian-associated ancestry cluster had fewer N-insertions than the roughly 700-donor mean. Per published accounts, TCR beta sequences correctly predicted the HLA-A and HLA-B alleles of most subjects.

Notes on this clone: Its antigen is not identified.

The PCR used 60 Vbeta and 13 Jbeta primers. Here immunoSEQ multiplex PCR was the method, and the copy in TCRdb shows in-frame clones only, minus some. The table lists some 190,000 clones, about 82% of them singletons. The CDR3 extends over 16 amino acids. Trimming took 6 bases from V and 0 from J, leaving 14 bases between them. Germline CDR1 WNHNN, CDR2 SYGVQD (reference sequence). The TCR comes from a man between 18 and 35 years old in good health and CMV-seronegative. The chain links TRBV10-1 to TRBJ1-4; D may be TRBD1 (6 bases). Sequencing input: PBMCs. The CDR3 here is CASRKVEGATNEKLFF. The CDR3 DNA follows: TGCGCCAGCAGGAAGGTCGAGGGGGCAACTAATGAAAAACTGTTTTTT.